This TCR beta chain originates from a study of beta chain features in type 1 diabetes (dated by TCRdb to the late 2010s). Some background on the complete study: Mean age, gender distribution, total cell number and subset yield did not differ between patients and healthy donors. Regulatory and stem cell-like memory subsets were isolated from only 8 patients and about eight healthy donors, whereas naive and central memory subsets came from all 30 or so donors. A total of 100 million to 110 million sorted cells were examined across all samples, and a strong correlation was observed between cell number per subset and RNA yield. In the study, TCRB repertoires of sorted circulating CD4+ T cell subsets from recently diagnosed type 1 diabetes patients were compared with those of matched healthy donors. Results the study describes overall, beyond this receptor: Because cDNA rather than genomic DNA was sequenced, highly expressing activated cells could have been over-represented, although no difference in activation and CD3 levels was found between groups. Shorter templates might have been favored by PCR, but patient and control samples were amplified and corrected together, so both groups would have been affected equally by any skew. The naive, central memory and regulatory TCRB repertoires appeared to resemble one another more closely among patients than among healthy donors. Type 1 diabetes patients showed a moderate but significant shortening of TCRB CDR3 length in all four CD4+ subsets. HLA sub-analyses involved small numbers of individuals, so any influence of HLA type on TCRB rearrangement remained unresolved. Patients with type 1 diabetes made fewer insertions and deleted more nucleotides at VDJ recombination sites, implying thymic rearrangement abnormalities.

The High Capacity cDNA Reverse Transcription Kit was used to reverse transcribe all of the isolated RNA, meaning that expressed TCRB transcripts were what got sequenced. Naive, central memory and regulatory T cell samples underwent deep immunoSEQ sequencing, averaging about 3.57 million total reads per sample. After sorted cells were lysed in RLT buffer, RNA was extracted with DNase-treated RNeasy Micro or Mini kits, with the choice depending on cell number. To prevent cross-contamination, every cell subset was processed on its own, while patient and healthy donor samples were processed together. Using the immunoSEQ multiplex PCR, TCRB sequences were amplified from cDNA into 87-bp fragments spanning the CDR3 region. Sequencing of the amplicons was performed on the Illumina HiSeq platform. In the source study's methods: Synthetic template baselines were used to correct PCR bias computationally, reads within Hamming distance 2 were collapsed, and singletons that could not be merged were discarded. Reads were aligned against IMGT so that V, D and J genes, CDR3 length and insertions or deletions at six rearrangement sites could be assigned. Clonotype counts were normalized to sorted cell number within each subset before computing true diversity and Gini coefficients with the tcR R package. The overlap coefficient, calculated on TCRB nucleotide sequences, was used to quantify repertoire sharing. As a proxy for the pre-selection repertoire, out-of-frame TCRB sequences from naive cells were analyzed. In TCRdb, the immuneACCESS table is reduced to in-frame sequences with V and J assigned. These tables do not hold every clone; where another copy was compared, an unresolved V gene accounts for under half, and the others remain unexplained. V and J calls and clone size follow that table, whereas D and trimming were derived from the DNA. The sample table holds 500,000 to 800,000 clones, of which around an eighth were seen once. Of the sample, more than 0.1% is held by the ten largest clones.

Each donor gave one peripheral blood draw, averaging approximately 0.11 L, which was collected into heparinised tubes. A BD FACSAria II and a panel including CD45RO, CCR7, CD25, CD127, CD95 and CD27 were used to sort naive, central memory, regulatory and stem cell-like memory CD4+ T cells. All sorted populations exceeded 95% purity. PBMCs were separated immediately by Lymphoprep density gradient centrifugation and were stained directly, without being cultured. Samples were stained and sorted in pairs, with one healthy donor and one patient per experiment, so that batch effects were minimized. This clone occurred a few times. This clone's antigen is unknown. Nothing much larger sits one base from this clone, and base qualities are not available. The sequenced sample consisted of naive CD4+ T cells from blood. The cell subset or site label, as the study defines it: true naive CD4+ T cells. This sequence was found in a man aged 25 to 45 with type 1 diabetes.

The DNA reads TGTGCCAGCAGTTCCTCCAGAAACACCATATATTTT. It codes for CASSSSRNTIYF. The chain is assembled from TRBV6-5 and TRBJ1-3; no D gene can be assigned with confidence. Via the germline V gene, CDR1 is MNHEY and CDR2 SVGAGI. V is cut by 4 bases and J by 5 bases, and the space between the germline ends is 6 bases. From the cysteine through the phenylalanine, the CDR3 covers 12 amino acids. This entry keeps only the CDR3 DNA: 36 bases, framed from base 1.